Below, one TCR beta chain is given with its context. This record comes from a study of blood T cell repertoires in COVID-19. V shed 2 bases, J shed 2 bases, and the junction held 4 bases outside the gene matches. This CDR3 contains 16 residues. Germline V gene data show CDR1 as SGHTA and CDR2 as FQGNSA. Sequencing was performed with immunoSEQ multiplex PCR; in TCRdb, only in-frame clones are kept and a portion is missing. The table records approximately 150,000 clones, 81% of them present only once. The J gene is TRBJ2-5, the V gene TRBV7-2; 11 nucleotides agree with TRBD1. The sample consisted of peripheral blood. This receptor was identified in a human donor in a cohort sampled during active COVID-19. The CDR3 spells CASSLFRDRGQETQYF. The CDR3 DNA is TGTGCCAGCAGCTTATTCCGGGACAGGGGGCAAGAGACCCAGTACTTC.